This T cell receptor beta chain emerged from a study of Ad26.COV2.S vaccination and SARS-CoV-2 variants. Background on the study: Once, or twice with 56 days between doses, Ad26.COV2.S was given intramuscularly.

TCRdb's copy holds only in-frame clones and misses some; the assay was immunoSEQ multiplex PCR. This table has about 400,000 clones, approximately 90% appearing once. Study results and caveats: Overall T cell responses may have been underestimated by the analyses of TCR breadth and depth. The study found similar non-spike TCR breadth in vaccine and placebo recipients. Placebo recipients showed lower spike-specific TCR breadth than vaccinees.

Specified treatment: 15 to 20 received Ad26.COV2.S at low or high dose, single or two shots; several received placebo; per-sample allocation not given. Samples came from day 63 after the first vaccine or placebo injection. Regarding this clone: The antigen remains undetermined.

Germline CDR1 reads SEHNR; CDR2 reads FQNEAQ (reference sequence). Trimming pared 5 bases from V and 4 bases from J, leaving 20 bases between. The CDR3 is 16 amino acids. The clonotype originates from a person aged 18-65 years who received the Ad26.COV2.S COVID-19 vaccine or a placebo. The sample consisted of peripheral blood, taken in a trial of Ad26.COV2.S vaccine versus placebo. The rearrangement links TRBV7-9 to TRBJ1-2; D is perhaps TRBD1 (5 bases). The CDR3 loop is CASSPPGTVAPYGYTF. The CDR3 coding sequence is TGTGCCAGCAGCCCCCCTGGGACGGTGGCCCCCTATGGCTACACCTTC.